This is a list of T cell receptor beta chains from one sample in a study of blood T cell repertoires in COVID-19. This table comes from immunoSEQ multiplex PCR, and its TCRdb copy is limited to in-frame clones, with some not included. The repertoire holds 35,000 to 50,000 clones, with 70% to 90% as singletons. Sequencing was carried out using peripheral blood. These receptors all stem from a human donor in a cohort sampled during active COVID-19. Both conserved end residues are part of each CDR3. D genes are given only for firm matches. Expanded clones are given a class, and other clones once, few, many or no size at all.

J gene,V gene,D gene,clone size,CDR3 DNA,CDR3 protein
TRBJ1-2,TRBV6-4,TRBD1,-,TGTGCCGGCCGGGACAGTCTCTATGGCTACACCTTC,CAGRDSLYGYTF
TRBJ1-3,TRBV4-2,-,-,TGTGCCAGCAGCCAAGATTTAGCACGGCGAAACACCATATATTTT,CASSQDLARRNTIYF
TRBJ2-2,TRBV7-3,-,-,TGTGCCAGCAGCCCACAGGGAACCGGGGAGCTGTTTTTT,CASSPQGTGELFF
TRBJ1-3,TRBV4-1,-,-,TGCGCCAGCAGCCAAGGGGGCCAGGGCTCTGGAAACACCATATATTTT,CASSQGGQGSGNTIYF
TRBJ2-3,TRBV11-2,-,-,TGTGCCAGCAGCTTAGCGGGGTCCCTCTCAGATACGCAGTATTTT,CASSLAGSLSDTQYF
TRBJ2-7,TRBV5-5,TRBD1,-,TGTGCCAGCAGCTCCCGACAGGGGTCGGCCTACGAGCAGTACTTC,CASSSRQGSAYEQYF
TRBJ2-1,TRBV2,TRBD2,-,TGTGCCAGCAGTGAAGCGACTAGCGGGAGTTTGCGGGAGCAGTTCTTC,CASSEATSGSLREQFF
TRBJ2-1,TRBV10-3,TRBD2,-,TGTGCCAGTAGCGGGATCAATGAGCAGTTCTTC,CASSGINEQFF
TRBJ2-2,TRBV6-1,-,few,TGTGCCAGCAGTGCCGGGACTCCAAAAGTCAATTTAAGGAACACCGGGGAGCTGTTTTTT,CASSAGTPKVNLRNTGELFF
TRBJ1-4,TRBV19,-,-,TGTGCCAGTAGTATAGTCGGGGGGACAACTAATGAAAAACTGTTTTTT,CASSIVGGTTNEKLFF